This T cell receptor beta chain is from a study of CD8 T cells in ankylosing spondylitis. Broader study findings: Prior literature has documented some motif variants in synovial fluid and blood from reactive arthritis. Within peripheral blood, clones linked to disease were CD8+ and relatively rare. Matched ankylosing spondylitis synovial fluid reportedly contained a significantly enriched population of disease-linked clones. A motif of eight highly homologous TCR beta variants was seen as apparently characteristic of ankylosing spondylitis blood.

There are a few counts of this clonotype. Antigen unknown. Making use of molecular barcodes, quantitative 5'-RACE generated TCR beta libraries. In TCRdb, the 5' RACE reads were re-called with MiXCR into one record per CDR3 protein. Of over 200,000 distinct CDR3 sequences in the sample, approximately 20% were seen once. The CDR3 is 16 amino acids. Trimming shortened V by 4 bases and J by 2 bases, and 17 bases separated the two germline ends. CDR1 and CDR2 from the germline V gene are MNHEY and SVGEGT. The chain carries TRBV6-2 or TRBV6-3 and TRBJ1-1; a possible D gene is TRBD1 (6 bases). This sequence was found in a male donor with ankylosing spondylitis. Sequencing input: blood, either unsorted or a sorted T cell fraction (not recorded which). CDR3 sequence (DNA): TGTGCCAGCAGTTCTATTAGCGGGGGCCGCAACACTGAAGCTTTCTTT. It yields the protein CASSSISGGRNTEAFF.